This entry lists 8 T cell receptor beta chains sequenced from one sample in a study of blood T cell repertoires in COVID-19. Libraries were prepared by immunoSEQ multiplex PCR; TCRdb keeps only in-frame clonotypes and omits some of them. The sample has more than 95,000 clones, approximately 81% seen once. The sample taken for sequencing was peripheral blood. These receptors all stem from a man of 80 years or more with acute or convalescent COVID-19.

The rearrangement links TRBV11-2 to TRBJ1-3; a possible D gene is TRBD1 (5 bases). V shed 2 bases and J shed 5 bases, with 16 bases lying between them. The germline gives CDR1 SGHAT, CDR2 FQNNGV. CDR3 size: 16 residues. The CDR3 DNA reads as TGTGCCAGCAGCTTAACCCGACAGTCACGGAGAAACACCATATATTTT. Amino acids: CASSLTRQSRRNTIYF.

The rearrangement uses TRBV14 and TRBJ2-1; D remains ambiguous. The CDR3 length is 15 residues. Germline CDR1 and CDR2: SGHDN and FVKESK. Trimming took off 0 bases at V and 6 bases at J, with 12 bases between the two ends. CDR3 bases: TGTGCCAGCAGCCAAGAATTACTGCCCGGCAATGAGCAGTTCTTC. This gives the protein CASSQELLPGNEQFF.

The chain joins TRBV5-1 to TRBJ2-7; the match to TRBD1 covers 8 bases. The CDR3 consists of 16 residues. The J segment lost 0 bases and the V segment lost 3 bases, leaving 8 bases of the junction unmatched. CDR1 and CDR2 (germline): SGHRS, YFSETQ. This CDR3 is CASSSTGGSSSYEQYF. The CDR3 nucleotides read TGCGCCAGCAGCTCTACAGGGGGATCCAGCTCCTACGAGCAGTACTTC.

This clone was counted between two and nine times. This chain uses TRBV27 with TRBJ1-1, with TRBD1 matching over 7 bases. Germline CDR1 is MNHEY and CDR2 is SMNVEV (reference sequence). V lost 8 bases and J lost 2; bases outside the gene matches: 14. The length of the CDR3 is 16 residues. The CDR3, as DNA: TGTGCCAGCGGAGCCCGGGACAGCCGAATAAACACTGAAGCTTTCTTT. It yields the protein CASGARDSRINTEAFF.

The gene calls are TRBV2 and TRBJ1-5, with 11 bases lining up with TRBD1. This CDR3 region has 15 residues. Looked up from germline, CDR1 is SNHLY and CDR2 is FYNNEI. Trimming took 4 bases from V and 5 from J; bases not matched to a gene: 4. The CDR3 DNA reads TGTGCCAGCAGTGGGACAGGGGGCTTGGATCAGCCCCAGCATTTT. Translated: CASSGTGGLDQPQHF.

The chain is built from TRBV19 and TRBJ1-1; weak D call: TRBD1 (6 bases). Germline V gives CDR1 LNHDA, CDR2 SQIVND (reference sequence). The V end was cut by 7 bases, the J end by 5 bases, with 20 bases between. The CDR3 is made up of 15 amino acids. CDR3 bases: TGTGCCAGTACGCGACCGGGCTTGAGGGGGACTGAAGCTTTCTTT. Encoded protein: CASTRPGLRGTEAFF.

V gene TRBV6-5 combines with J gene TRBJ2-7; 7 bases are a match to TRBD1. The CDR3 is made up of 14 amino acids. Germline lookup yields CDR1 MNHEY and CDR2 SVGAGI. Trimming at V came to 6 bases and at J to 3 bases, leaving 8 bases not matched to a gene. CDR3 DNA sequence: TGTGCCAGCAGCCTTAACAGGGGTGGCTACGAGCAGTACTTC. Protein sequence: CASSLNRGGYEQYF.

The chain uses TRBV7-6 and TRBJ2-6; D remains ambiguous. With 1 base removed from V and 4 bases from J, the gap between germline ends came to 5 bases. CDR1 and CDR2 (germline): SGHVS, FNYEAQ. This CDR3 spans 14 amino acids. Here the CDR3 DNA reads TGTGCCAGCAGCTTAGACTCAGGGGCCAACGTCCTGACTTTC. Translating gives CASSLDSGANVLTF.